This T cell receptor (beta chain) was identified in a study of control samples from healthy donors and cancer patients. The CDR3 has 15 residues. With 0 bases removed from V and 1 base from J, the gap between germline ends came to 7 bases. CDR1 and CDR2 (germline): MGHRA, YSYEKL. Sequencing used immunoSEQ multiplex PCR; TCRdb keeps in-frame clones, though not all of them. Counted here are about 150,000 clones, about nine tenths occurring once; the ten biggest clones make up less than 5.5%. The material sequenced was blood. The chain has TRBV4-1 and TRBJ1-3; no clear D gene. This TCR came from a man in his thirties or forties in good health. The CDR3 nucleotides read TGCGCCAGCAGCCAAGATTGGGGTTCTGGAAACACCATATATTTT. Translating it yields CASSQDWGSGNTIYF.